This TCR beta chain was sequenced for a study of spatial heterogeneity in lung cancer. General study results and limits: Expanded intratumoral alpha and beta TCR counts tracked tumor mutation counts.

At least ten counts were recorded for this clonotype. Its antigen is unknown. The library was designed around alpha chains, so this beta chain is a stray read whose abundance carries little weight. Each molecule of TCR cDNA was tagged with one unique molecular identifier. From the 5' RACE reads, TCRdb called clonotypes with MiXCR, one entry per CDR3 protein. Among fewer than 15,000 distinct CDR3 sequences listed, about 6% were seen once. This CDR3 region has 17 residues. With 6 bases clipped from V and 12 bases from J, the junction kept 17 bases outside the gene matches. Looked up from germline, CDR1 is DFQATT and CDR2 is SNEGSKA (reference sequence). The time point: sample taken at primary tumor resection. The cohort: over 70 early-stage, untreated non-small cell lung cancer patients.

The gene calls are TRBV20-1 and TRBJ2-1, with 16 positions matching TRBD2. The TCR was taken from a female donor with early-stage non-small cell lung cancer. The sequencing here drew on lung tumor tissue, taken at surgery. DNA of the CDR3: TGCAGTGCCGTGGGACTAGCGGGGGGGATGAAGAAGGTAGGGCAGTTCTTC. This translates into CSAVGLAGGMKKVGQFF.